The rows below give T cell receptor beta chains drawn from one sample of a study of early T cells in non-severe SARS-CoV-2 infection. TCRdb ran MiXCR on the 5' RACE reads and lists one entry per CDR3 protein. The sample contains around 60,000 distinct CDR3 sequences, around 11% of which appear only once. The material sequenced was whole blood, taken at baseline. The receptors derive from an adult who was a healthcare worker with PCR-confirmed SARS-CoV-2 infection or an uninfected control (not recorded which). Each CDR3 is given with its conserved first and last residue. The D gene is left open where the match is weak. Expanded clones are given a class, and other clones once, few, many or no size at all.

J gene | V gene | D gene | clone size | CDR3 protein | CDR3 DNA
TRBJ1-5 | TRBV11-2 | TRBD1 | NA | CASSLAAGGRQPQHF | TGTGCCAGCAGCTTAGCCGCAGGGGGTCGTCAGCCCCAGCATTTT
TRBJ1-2 | TRBV10-1 | TRBD1 | many | CASTRTGDYGYTF | TGCGCCAGCACCCGGACAGGGGACTATGGCTACACCTTC
TRBJ1-2 | TRBV27 | NA | few | CASSPRGIDGYTF | TGTGCCAGCAGCCCCAGAGGAATAGATGGCTACACCTTC
TRBJ1-2 | TRBV3-1 | NA | NA | CASSPKLGGYTF | TGTGCCAGCAGCCCCAAGCTTGGGGGCTACACCTTC
TRBJ1-2 | TRBV10-2 | NA | many | CASTWVPEYGYTF | TGCGCCAGCACTTGGGTCCCGGAGTATGGCTACACCTTC
TRBJ2-2 | TRBV11-2 | TRBD2 | many | CASSATFLAGGRTGELFF | TGTGCCAGCAGCGCGACCTTTCTAGCGGGGGGCCGCACCGGGGAGCTGTTTTTT
TRBJ1-5 | TRBV27 | TRBD1 | NA | CASRDRDSQPQHF | TGTGCCAGCAGAGACAGGGATAGTCAGCCCCAGCATTTT
TRBJ1-2 | TRBV12-3/TRBV12-4 | NA | NA | CASSLSPGWDYGYTF | TGTGCCAGCAGTTTAAGTCCAGGGTGGGACTATGGCTACACCTTC
TRBJ1-1 | TRBV7-9 | NA | medium-sized | CASRQEFNTEAFF | TGTGCCAGCAGACAGGAGTTTAACACTGAAGCTTTCTTT
TRBJ2-3 | TRBV10-2 | NA | NA | CASSKGGFTDTQYF | TGCGCCAGCAGTAAAGGCGGATTCACAGATACGCAGTATTTT
TRBJ1-5 | TRBV12-3/TRBV12-4 | NA | many | CASSPPSNQPQHF | TGTGCCAGCAGTCCCCCTAGCAATCAGCCCCAGCATTTT
TRBJ1-1 | TRBV5-6 | NA | NA | CASSLGETGEAFF | TGTGCCAGCAGCTTGGGGGAAACCGGTGAAGCTTTCTTT
TRBJ2-7 | TRBV29-1 | NA | NA | CSVGVWNEQYF | TGCAGCGTGGGGGTTTGGAACGAGCAGTACTTC
TRBJ2-3 | TRBV7-6 | NA | NA | CASSPWGVDTQYF | TGTGCCAGCAGCCCCTGGGGTGTAGATACGCAGTATTTT
TRBJ2-5 | TRBV6-5 | NA | few | CASSYAPPQETQYF | TGTGCCAGCAGTTACGCCCCTCCACAAGAGACCCAGTACTTC
TRBJ1-4 | TRBV11-2 | NA | NA | CASSETGSANEKLFF | TGTGCCAGCAGCGAAACAGGGAGCGCGAATGAAAAACTGTTTTTT
TRBJ2-4 | TRBV12-3/TRBV12-4 | NA | NA | CASSFRVPHLSNIQYF | TGTGCCAGCAGCTTTAGGGTACCCCACCTATCAAACATTCAGTACTTC
TRBJ1-1 | TRBV12-3/TRBV12-4 | NA | many | CASSLLRDTEAFF | TGTGCCAGCAGCCTGCTTCGGGACACTGAAGCTTTCTTT
TRBJ1-1 | TRBV9 | NA | NA | CASSVAGGNTEAFF | TGTGCCAGCAGCGTAGCCGGCGGAAACACTGAAGCTTTCTTT
TRBJ2-7 | TRBV24-1 | NA | few | CATSDPSAPYEQYF | TGTGCCACCAGTGATCCGTCCGCCCCCTACGAGCAGTACTTC
TRBJ2-7 | TRBV6-4 | TRBD2 | few | CASSATSGSYEQYF | TGTGCCAGCAGTGCCACTAGCGGATCCTACGAGCAGTACTTC
TRBJ2-7 | TRBV5-1 | NA | many | CASSLEDGSYEQYF | TGCGCCAGCAGCTTAGAGGACGGTTCCTACGAGCAGTACTTC
TRBJ1-6 | TRBV20-1 | NA | few | CSARQGSSYNSPLHF | TGCAGTGCTAGGCAGGGAAGCTCCTATAATTCACCCCTCCACTTT
TRBJ2-7 | TRBV27 | TRBD1 | NA | CASSPWTGESEQYF | TGTGCCAGCAGTCCATGGACAGGGGAGAGCGAGCAGTACTTC
TRBJ2-1 | TRBV13 | TRBD1 | NA | CASSSPDRGRYNEQFF | TGTGCCAGCAGCTCCCCAGACAGGGGTCGGTACAATGAGCAGTTCTTC
TRBJ1-2 | TRBV10-1 | NA | NA | CASSDGYGYTF | TGCGCCAGCAGTGACGGCTATGGCTACACCTTC
TRBJ2-3 | TRBV2 | NA | many | CASSEDRWGTDTQYF | TGTGCCAGCAGTGAAGACAGGTGGGGCACAGATACGCAGTATTTT
TRBJ1-3 | TRBV6-5 | TRBD1 | few | CASSPRQGFGNTIYF | TGTGCCAGCAGCCCTAGACAGGGCTTTGGAAACACCATATATTTT
TRBJ2-7 | TRBV20-1 | NA | many | CSASRSAVSYEQYF | TGCAGTGCTAGTCGGAGCGCGGTGAGCTACGAGCAGTACTTC
TRBJ2-1 | TRBV4-3 | NA | NA | CASSRETGTPAEDQFF | TGCGCCAGCAGCCGAGAGACCGGAACACCAGCGGAAGACCAGTTCTTC
TRBJ1-1 | TRBV5-1 | TRBD1 | few | CASSLGQGAITEAFF | TGCGCCAGCAGCTTGGGACAGGGGGCCATCACTGAAGCTTTCTTT
TRBJ1-5 | TRBV6-5 | TRBD1 | few | CASSPLPDRSFRDQPQHF | TGTGCCAGCAGTCCCCTCCCGGACAGGTCTTTTAGGGATCAGCCCCAGCATTTT
TRBJ2-3 | TRBV3-1 | NA | many | CASSQDQPKRTDTQYF | TGTGCCAGCAGCCAAGACCAACCTAAGCGGACTGATACGCAGTATTTT
TRBJ1-3 | TRBV3-1 | TRBD1 | few | CASSQWTGGASGNTIYF | TGTGCCAGCAGCCAGTGGACAGGGGGCGCATCGGGAAACACCATATATTTT
TRBJ1-2 | TRBV11-2 | NA | many | CASSLPANYGYTF | TGTGCCAGCAGCTTACCGGCTAACTATGGCTACACCTTC
TRBJ2-4 | TRBV5-1 | TRBD1 | few | CASSLEQGQDAIQYF | TGCGCCAGCAGCTTGGAACAGGGACAGGACGCCATTCAGTACTTC
TRBJ1-5 | TRBV12-3/TRBV12-4 | NA | few | CASSSGVGQPQHF | TGTGCCAGCAGTTCAGGCGTCGGTCAGCCCCAGCATTTT
TRBJ2-5 | TRBV10-3 | NA | many | CAISESKLYAGAQETQYF | TGTGCCATCAGTGAGTCGAAACTTTACGCGGGCGCCCAAGAGACCCAGTACTTC
TRBJ2-7 | TRBV4-3 | NA | few | CASSQAPGPGSGEQYF | TGCGCCAGCAGCCAGGCACCGGGACCGGGGAGTGGCGAGCAGTACTTC
TRBJ1-6 | TRBV27 | TRBD1 | many | CASSPGQGSSYNSPLHF | TGTGCCAGCAGTCCCGGACAGGGGAGCTCCTATAATTCACCCCTCCACTTT
TRBJ2-4 | TRBV29-1 | NA | NA | CSVTEPTKNIQYF | TGCAGCGTTACGGAGCCGACGAAAAACATTCAGTACTTC
TRBJ2-3 | TRBV6-5 | TRBD1 | many | CASSYSPGQGSDTQYF | TGTGCCAGCAGTTACTCCCCGGGACAGGGTTCAGATACGCAGTATTTT
TRBJ2-5 | TRBV2 | TRBD2 | many | CASSEDPAGGAGTQYF | TGTGCCAGCAGTGAAGACCCAGCGGGGGGGGCCGGGACCCAGTACTTC
TRBJ1-4 | TRBV18 | TRBD1 | NA | CASSPRTGEYEKLFF | TGTGCCAGCTCACCTCGGACAGGGGAGTATGAAAAACTGTTTTTT
TRBJ2-3 | TRBV11-3 | TRBD2 | many | CASSLDRRAGATDTQYF | TGTGCCAGCAGCTTAGATCGGCGAGCGGGGGCCACAGATACGCAGTATTTT
TRBJ2-7 | TRBV6-2/TRBV6-3 | TRBD2 | NA | CASSYPMGLAGERTYEQYF | TGTGCCAGCAGTTACCCAATGGGACTAGCGGGGGAACGGACCTACGAGCAGTACTTC
TRBJ2-5 | TRBV20-1 | NA | NA | CSARDRAGGLGETQYF | TGCAGTGCTAGAGATCGCGCAGGAGGTCTGGGCGAGACCCAGTACTTC
TRBJ2-3 | TRBV27 | TRBD2 | few | CATRQAGGLADTQYF | TGTGCCACCCGACAAGCGGGGGGGCTGGCAGATACGCAGTATTTT
TRBJ2-1 | TRBV12-3/TRBV12-4 | NA | NA | CASSLGRYNEQFF | TGTGCCAGCAGTTTGGGACGCTACAATGAGCAGTTCTTC
TRBJ2-2 | TRBV7-9 | NA | NA | CASSVFRGSAGELFF | TGTGCCAGCAGCGTCTTCAGGGGCAGCGCCGGGGAGCTGTTTTTT
TRBJ2-1 | TRBV21-1 | NA | few | CASSNPLQNEQFF | TGTGCCAGCAGCAATCCTCTACAAAATGAGCAGTTCTTC
TRBJ1-2 | TRBV12-3/TRBV12-4 | NA | few | CASSLALTGSGYTF | TGTGCCAGCAGTTTAGCACTGACGGGCTCGGGCTACACCTTC
TRBJ2-3 | TRBV7-2 | TRBD2 | many | CASSLAAGGYTDTQYF | TGTGCCAGCAGCTTAGCAGCGGGGGGATACACAGATACGCAGTATTTT
TRBJ2-3 | TRBV5-1 | TRBD2 | NA | CASSHGLAGVLDTQYF | TGCGCCAGCAGCCACGGACTAGCGGGAGTGTTAGATACGCAGTATTTT